The entry that follows covers one TCR beta chain sequence. This CDR3 is built from 17 residues. J was trimmed by 4 bases and V by 5 bases; bases with no gene match: 14. Germline loops: CDR1 SEHNR, CDR2 FQNEAQ (reference sequence). The source of the sample is a study of blood T cell repertoires in COVID-19. Study information: PBMCs, B-cell-depleted T cells, or T cells provided the cDNA or gDNA that made up the material.

Original processing methods: Reference gene primer amplification gave estimated nucleated cell counts. Assay used: immunoSEQ multiplex PCR; TCRdb lists only in-frame clones, some missing. The DNA was the basis for D and trimming; V, J and clone size are from that table. The sample includes 130,000 or so clones, 80% to 90% of them seen just once. This rearrangement joins TRBV7-9 to TRBJ2-1, with 7 bases fitting TRBD1. This sequence originates from a man between 65 and 85 years old with active or convalescent COVID-19. Sequences were obtained from peripheral blood. The CDR3 reads CASSTARDSGVYNEQFF. For the CDR3, the DNA is TGTGCCAGCAGCACCGCCCGGGACAGTGGAGTTTACAATGAGCAGTTCTTC.